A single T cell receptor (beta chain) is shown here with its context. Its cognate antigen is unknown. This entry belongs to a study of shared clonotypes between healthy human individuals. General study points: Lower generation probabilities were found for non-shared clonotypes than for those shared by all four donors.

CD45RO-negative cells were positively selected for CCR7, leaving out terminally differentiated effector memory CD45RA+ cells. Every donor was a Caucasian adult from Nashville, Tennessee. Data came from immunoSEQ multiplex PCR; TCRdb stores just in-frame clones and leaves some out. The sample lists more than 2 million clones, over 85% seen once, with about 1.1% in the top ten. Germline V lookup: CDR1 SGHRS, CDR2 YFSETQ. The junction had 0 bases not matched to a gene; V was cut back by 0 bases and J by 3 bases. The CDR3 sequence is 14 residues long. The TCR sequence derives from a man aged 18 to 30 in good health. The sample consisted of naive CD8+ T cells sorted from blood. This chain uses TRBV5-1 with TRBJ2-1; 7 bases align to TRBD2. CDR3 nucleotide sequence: TGCGCCAGCAGCTTGGGGGAGGGCTACAATGAGCAGTTCTTC. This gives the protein CASSLGEGYNEQFF.